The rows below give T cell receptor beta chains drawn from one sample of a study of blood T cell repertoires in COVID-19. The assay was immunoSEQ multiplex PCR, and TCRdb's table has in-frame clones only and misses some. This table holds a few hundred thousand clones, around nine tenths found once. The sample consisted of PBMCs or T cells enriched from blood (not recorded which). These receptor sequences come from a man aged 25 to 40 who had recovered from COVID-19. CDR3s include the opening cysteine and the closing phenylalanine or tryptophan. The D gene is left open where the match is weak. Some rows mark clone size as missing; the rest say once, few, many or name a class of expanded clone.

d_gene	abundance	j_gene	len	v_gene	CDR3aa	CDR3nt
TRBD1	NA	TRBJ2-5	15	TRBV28	CASSSTGGWEETQYF	TGTGCCAGCAGTTCCACAGGGGGCTGGGAAGAGACCCAGTACTTC
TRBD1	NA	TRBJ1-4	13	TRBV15	CATRGTGDEKLFF	TGTGCCACCCGAGGGACAGGGGATGAAAAACTGTTTTTT
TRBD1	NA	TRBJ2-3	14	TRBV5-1	CASSLDRGTDTQYF	TGCGCCAGCAGCTTGGACAGGGGAACAGATACGCAGTATTTT
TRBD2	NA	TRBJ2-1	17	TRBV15	CATSSFKRGGLNGEQFF	TGTGCCACCAGCTCCTTCAAGCGGGGCGGATTAAATGGCGAGCAGTTCTTC
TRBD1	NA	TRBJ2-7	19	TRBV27	CASSLSGTGIYGSGYEQYF	TGTGCCAGCAGTTTATCAGGGACAGGGATCTATGGCTCAGGCTACGAGCAGTACTTC
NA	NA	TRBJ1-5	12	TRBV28	CASSLTGQPQHF	TGTGCCAGCAGTTTAACAGGTCAGCCCCAGCATTTT
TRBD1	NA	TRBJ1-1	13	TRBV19	CASSGTVGTEAFF	TGTGCCAGTAGTGGGACAGTGGGTACTGAAGCTTTCTTT
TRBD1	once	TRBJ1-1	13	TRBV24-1	CATRDRKNTEAFF	TGTGCCACCCGGGACAGGAAGAACACTGAAGCTTTCTTT
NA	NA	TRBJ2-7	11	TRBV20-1	CSAQSIAEQYF	TGCAGTGCCCAGTCCATCGCCGAGCAGTACTTC
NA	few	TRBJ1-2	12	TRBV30	CAWRPPGSGYTF	TGTGCCTGGAGGCCTCCAGGAAGTGGCTACACCTTC
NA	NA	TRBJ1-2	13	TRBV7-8	CASSPGQNYGYTF	TGTGCCAGCAGCCCCGGACAGAACTATGGCTACACCTTC
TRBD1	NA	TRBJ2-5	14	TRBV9	CASSVTGERETQYF	TGTGCCAGCAGCGTAACAGGGGAGCGAGAGACCCAGTACTTC
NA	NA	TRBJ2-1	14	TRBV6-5	CASSYSKGINEQFF	TGTGCCAGCAGTTACTCGAAGGGGATCAATGAGCAGTTCTTC
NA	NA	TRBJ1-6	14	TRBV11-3	CASSSLQGGSPLHF	TGTGCCAGCAGCTCGCTACAGGGTGGGTCACCCCTCCACTTT
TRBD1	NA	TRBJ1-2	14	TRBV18	CASSPPDRGAGYTF	TGTGCCAGCTCACCACCGGACAGGGGTGCCGGCTACACCTTC
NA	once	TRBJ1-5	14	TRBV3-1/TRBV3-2	CASSRQVGDQPQHF	TGTGCCAGCAGCCGGCAGGTAGGGGATCAGCCCCAGCATTTT
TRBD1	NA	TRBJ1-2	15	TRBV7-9	CASSSRDREDHGYTF	TGTGCCAGCAGCTCCCGGGACAGGGAGGATCATGGCTACACCTTC
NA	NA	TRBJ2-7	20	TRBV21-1	CASSPTRRAHGRSNHYEQYF	TGTGCCAGCAGCCCGACACGAAGAGCCCATGGCCGCAGCAATCACTACGAGCAGTACTTC
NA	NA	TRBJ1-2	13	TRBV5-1	CASSSDTAYGYTF	TGCGCCAGCAGCTCGGACACAGCCTATGGCTACACCTTC
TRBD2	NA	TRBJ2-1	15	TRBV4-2	CASSQASGGASEQFF	TGTGCCAGCAGCCAAGCTAGCGGGGGCGCCTCTGAGCAGTTCTTC
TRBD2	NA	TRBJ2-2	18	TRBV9	CASSVVPSGGPQTGELFF	TGTGCCAGCAGCGTAGTACCTAGCGGGGGGCCTCAGACCGGGGAGCTGTTTTTT
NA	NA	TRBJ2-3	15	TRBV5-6	CASSLALVQADTQYF	TGTGCCAGCAGCTTGGCCCTTGTCCAGGCAGATACGCAGTATTTT
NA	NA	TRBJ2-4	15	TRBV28	CASSGRQDGLNIQYF	TGTGCCAGCAGTGGGAGACAGGACGGTTTAAACATTCAGTACTTC
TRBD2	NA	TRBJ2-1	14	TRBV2	CATIETSGANEQFF	TGTGCCACCATAGAGACTAGCGGCGCCAATGAGCAGTTCTTC
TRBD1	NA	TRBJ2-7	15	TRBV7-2	CASSLDRGPGYEQYF	TGTGCCAGCAGCTTAGACAGGGGTCCCGGCTACGAGCAGTACTTC
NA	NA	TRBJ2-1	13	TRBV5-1	CASSLEASLEQFF	TGCGCCAGCAGCTTGGAGGCTAGCCTTGAGCAGTTCTTC
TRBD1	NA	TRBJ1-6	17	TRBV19	CASTGKPGTGYHSPLHF	TGTGCCAGTACCGGAAAACCCGGGACAGGGTATCATTCACCCCTCCACTTT
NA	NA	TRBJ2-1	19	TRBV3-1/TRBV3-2	CASSQGPPGFEGGYNEQFF	TGTGCCAGCAGCCAAGGGCCCCCGGGTTTTGAGGGGGGGTACAATGAGCAGTTCTTC
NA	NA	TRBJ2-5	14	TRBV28	CASSSGQIQETQYF	TGTGCCAGCAGTTCCGGACAGATCCAAGAGACCCAGTACTTC
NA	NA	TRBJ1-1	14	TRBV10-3	CAISDPNRNTEAFF	TGTGCCATCAGTGACCCTAACAGGAACACTGAAGCTTTCTTT
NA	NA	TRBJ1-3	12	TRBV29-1	CSVQVGGNTIYF	TGCAGCGTTCAGGTTGGGGGAAACACCATATATTTT
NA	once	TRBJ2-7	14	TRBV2	CASSLQGKRYEQYF	TGTGCCAGCAGTCTCCAGGGGAAACGCTACGAGCAGTACTTC
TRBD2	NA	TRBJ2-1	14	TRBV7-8	CASSVSGGANEQFF	TGTGCCAGCAGCGTTAGCGGGGGGGCCAATGAGCAGTTCTTC
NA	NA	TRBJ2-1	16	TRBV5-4	CASSLVSPSSYNEQFF	TGTGCCAGCAGCTTGGTTAGCCCCAGCTCCTACAATGAGCAGTTCTTC
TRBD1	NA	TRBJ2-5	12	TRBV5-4	CASGQGGETQYF	TGTGCCAGTGGACAGGGAGGAGAGACCCAGTACTTC
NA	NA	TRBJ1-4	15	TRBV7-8	CASSLNGGDNEKLFF	TGTGCCAGCAGCTTAAATGGAGGGGATAATGAAAAACTGTTTTTT
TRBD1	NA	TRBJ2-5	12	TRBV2	CASRDRGETQYF	TGTGCCAGCCGGGACAGGGGGGAGACCCAGTACTTC
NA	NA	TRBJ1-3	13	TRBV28	CASRLFSGNTIYF	TGTGCCAGCAGACTTTTCTCTGGAAACACCATATATTTT
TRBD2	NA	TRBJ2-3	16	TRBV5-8	CASSFLAGGSTDTQYF	TGTGCCAGCAGCTTTCTAGCGGGGGGTTCCACAGATACGCAGTATTTT
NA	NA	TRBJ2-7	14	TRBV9	CASSPNRVSYEQYF	TGTGCCAGCAGCCCGAACAGGGTGTCCTACGAGCAGTACTTC
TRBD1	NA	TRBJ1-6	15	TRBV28	CASSFRDRGLSPLHF	TGTGCCAGCAGTTTTCGGGACAGGGGATTATCACCCCTCCACTTT
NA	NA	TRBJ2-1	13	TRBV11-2	CASSLTGQNEQFF	TGTGCCAGCAGCTTGACAGGTCAGAATGAGCAGTTCTTC
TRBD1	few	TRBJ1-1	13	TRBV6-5	CASTRTGAVEAFF	TGTGCCAGCACGAGGACAGGGGCGGTTGAAGCTTTCTTT
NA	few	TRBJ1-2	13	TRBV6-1	CASSEEYGRVGTF	TGTGCCAGCAGTGAAGAATATGGGAGGGTTGGCACCTTC
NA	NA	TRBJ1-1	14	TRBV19	CASSIAGAPTEAFF	TGTGCCAGTAGTATCGCAGGGGCGCCCACTGAAGCTTTCTTT
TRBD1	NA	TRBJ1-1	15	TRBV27	CASSLTGTGNTEAFF	TGTGCCAGCAGTTTAACTGGGACAGGTAACACTGAAGCTTTCTTT
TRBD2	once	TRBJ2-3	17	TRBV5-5	CASSSRMTSGGTDTQYF	TGTGCCAGCAGCTCGCGGATGACTAGCGGGGGCACAGATACGCAGTATTTT
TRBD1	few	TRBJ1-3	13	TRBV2	CASRRDRGNTIYF	TGTGCCAGCAGAAGGGACAGGGGAAACACCATATATTTT
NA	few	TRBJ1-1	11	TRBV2	CASTYDTEAFF	TGTGCCAGCACCTACGACACTGAAGCTTTCTTT
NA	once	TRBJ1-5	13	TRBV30	CAWSPAGRASQHF	TGTGCCTGGAGTCCCGCGGGGAGGGCTTCCCAGCATTTT
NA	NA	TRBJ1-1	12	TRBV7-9	CASSSRGTEAFF	TGTGCCAGCAGCTCGCGAGGGACTGAAGCTTTCTTT